These 31 T cell receptor beta chains originate from one sample sequenced in a study of control samples from healthy donors and cancer patients. This table comes from immunoSEQ multiplex PCR, and its TCRdb copy is limited to in-frame clones, with some not included. The top ten clones hold about 2% of a sample with approximately 150,000 clones, about nine tenths of them seen once. The sequenced material came from blood. These receptors came from a woman between 40 and 55 years old in good health.

The chain carries TRBV28 and TRBJ2-1; the match to TRBD2 covers 8 bases. With V trimmed by 5 bases and J by 2 bases, 5 bases remained unmatched. CDR3 size: 15 residues. Germline V gives CDR1 MDHEN, CDR2 SYDVKM. The CDR3 DNA reads TGTGCCAGCAGTCGGGGGGGGGCCACCTACAATGAGCAGTTCTTC. It specifies CASSRGGATYNEQFF.

The chain recombines TRBV5-4 with TRBJ2-7; TRBD1 might be the D (5 bases). Trimming left V 1 base short and J 3 bases short, with 5 bases between. Germline V lookup: CDR1 SGHNT, CDR2 YYREEE (reference sequence). The CDR3 has 12 amino acids. The CDR3 nucleotides are TGTGCCAGCAGCTTGCAGGGCTACGAGCAGTACTTC. This codes for CASSLQGYEQYF.

This chain joins TRBV5-1 and TRBJ1-1; no definite D call. The CDR3 extends over 14 amino acids. Germline V CDR1 and CDR2: SGHRS, YFSETQ. V shed 1 base and J shed 4 bases, with 11 bases lying between them. The CDR3 bases are TGCGCCAGCAGCTTGCCTGGGCACCTCACTGAAGCTTTCTTT. Its protein is CASSLPGHLTEAFF.

This chain joins TRBV4-1 and TRBJ2-3, with D possibly TRBD2 on 6 matching bases. Germline V gives CDR1 MGHRA, CDR2 YSYEKL. CDR3 length: 16 amino acids. Trimming removed 1 base at V and 8 bases at J, with 19 bases between. CDR3 loop: CASSQVFGGASFTQYF. DNA of the CDR3: TGCGCCAGCAGCCAAGTCTTTGGCGGGGCCAGTTTTACGCAGTATTTT.

The chain has TRBV5-1 and TRBJ2-1; 9 bases align to TRBD2. Germline loops: CDR1 SGHRS, CDR2 YFSETQ. V shed 3 bases, J shed 6 bases, and the junction held 7 bases outside the gene matches. The CDR3 runs 15 residues. CDR3 loop: CASSSGLAQLNEQFF. The CDR3 coding sequence is TGCGCCAGCAGCTCGGGACTAGCTCAACTCAATGAGCAGTTCTTC.

The chain is built from TRBV5-1 and TRBJ2-5; weak D call: TRBD1 (5 bases). Germline V gene lookup returns CDR1 SGHRS and CDR2 YFSETQ. CDR3 size: 12 residues. V lost 1 base to trimming and J lost 4 bases, with 5 bases between them. In DNA form, the CDR3 reads TGCGCCAGCAGCTTGCAGGGAGAGACCCAGTACTTC. It yields the protein CASSLQGETQYF.

The V call is TRBV18, the J call TRBJ1-1; D gene uncertain. Per germline, CDR1 KGHSH and CDR2 LQKENI. The V end lost 8 bases, the J end lost 1 base, and 17 bases lay between the germline ends. The CDR3 consists of 15 residues. The DNA for the CDR3 is TGTGCCAGCACCTTACAGAGCACAGCGAACACTGAAGCTTTCTTT. Encoded protein: CASTLQSTANTEAFF. Based on the CDR3 plus reference TRBV18 and TRBJ1-1, the full variable domain is NAGVMQNPRHLVRRRGQEARLRCSPMKGHSHVYWYRQLPEEGLKFMVYLQKENIIDESGMPKERFSAEFPKEGPSILRIQQVVRGDSAAYFCASTLQSTANTEAFFGQGTRLTVV.

The chain couples TRBV29-1 to TRBJ1-2; D gene unclear. There are 13 residues in the CDR3. Trimming removed 3 bases at V and 7 bases at J, with 15 bases between. Germline V CDR1 and CDR2: SQVTM, ANQGSEA. CDR3: CSVEKGRAGGYTF. CDR3 nucleotide sequence: TGCAGCGTTGAGAAGGGTAGGGCTGGTGGCTACACCTTC.

V gene TRBV15 combines with J gene TRBJ2-1, with TRBD1 matching over 9 bases. Trimming at V came to 4 bases and at J to 1 base, leaving 5 bases not matched to a gene. This CDR3 region has 16 residues. Germline CDR1 reads LNHNV; CDR2 reads YYDKDF (reference sequence). CDR3 residues: CATSMDRGWSYNEQFF. The CDR3 DNA reads as TGTGCCACCAGCATGGACAGGGGATGGTCCTACAATGAGCAGTTCTTC.

The chain couples TRBV4-1 to TRBJ1-2; unclear D gene. Germline assignment: CDR1 MGHRA and CDR2 YSYEKL. V gave up 1 base and J gave up 2 bases, with 17 bases separating them. CDR3 length: 17 amino acids. CDR3 DNA sequence: TGCGCCAGCAGCCAAGTTGAAGGGTGGAGAAACAACTATGGCTACACCTTC. It is translated as CASSQVEGWRNNYGYTF.

This sequence joins TRBV2 and TRBJ2-4; 8 bases match TRBD1. J gave up 4 bases and V 9 bases, and 8 bases lay outside the gene matches. The CDR3 totals 14 residues. CDR1 is SNHLY and CDR2 is FYNNEI in the germline V gene. The CDR3 sequence is CASEARQGKNIQYF. The DNA of the CDR3 is TGTGCCAGTGAAGCTCGACAGGGGAAAAACATTCAGTACTTC.

The V gene is TRBV15, the J gene TRBJ1-5; weak D call: TRBD1 (5 bases). The CDR3 has 15 residues. CDR1 is LNHNV, CDR2 YYDKDF, per germline (reference sequence). Between the trimmed V and J ends, which lost 0 bases and 9 bases, there was a span of 15 bases. CDR3 loop: CATSRDGAEKLPQHF. Here the CDR3 DNA reads TGTGCCACCAGCAGAGATGGGGCGGAGAAACTGCCCCAGCATTTT.

This clone was recorded once. The rearrangement uses TRBV2 and TRBJ2-3, with unresolved D. Between the trimmed V and J ends, which lost 1 base and 6 bases, there was a span of 2 bases. Germline V gene data show CDR1 as SNHLY and CDR2 as FYNNEI. The CDR3 covers 11 residues. CDR3 loop: CASSEEDTQYF. The CDR3 region has the DNA TGTGCCAGCAGTGAAGAGGATACGCAGTATTTT.

This rearrangement joins TRBV7-9 to TRBJ1-6; D unresolved. This CDR3 spans 15 amino acids. V dropped 5 bases and J dropped 4 bases, with 12 bases sitting between them. Germline V gene lookup returns CDR1 SEHNR and CDR2 FQNEAQ (reference sequence). CDR3 nucleotides: TGTGCCAGCAGCCTTTCGGGTTCTTATAATTCACCCCTCCACTTT. Protein sequence: CASSLSGSYNSPLHF.

V gene TRBV19 combines with J gene TRBJ2-7, with a weak D call TRBD1 (6 bases). Germline CDR1 LNHDA, CDR2 SQIVND (reference sequence). V lost 3 bases and J 4 bases, leaving 10 bases between the germline ends. The CDR3 extends over 13 amino acids. DNA for the CDR3: TGTGCCAGTAGTATTGCCACAGGGTACGAGCAGTACTTC. Encoded protein: CASSIATGYEQYF.

This clone was seen a single time. CDR3 coding DNA: TGTGCCAGCAGCCAAACAGGGGCCTATGGCTACACCTTC. Translation gives CASSQTGAYGYTF. The chain has TRBV3-1 (or the pseudogene TRBV3-2) and TRBJ1-2; 7 bases match TRBD1. The CDR3 totals 13 residues. CDR1 is LGHDT and CDR2 is YNNKEL in the germline V gene (reference sequence). V lost 2 bases and J lost 4; bases outside the gene matches: 1.

The chain employs TRBV5-5 and TRBJ2-5, with D unresolved. This CDR3 is built from 15 residues. Trimming removed 1 base at V and 0 bases at J, with 10 bases between. Germline V gene sequence: CDR1 SGHKS, CDR2 YYEKEE (reference sequence). The CDR3 DNA reads TGTGCCAGCAGCTTGTCCCCCATTTACCAAGAGACCCAGTACTTC. It yields the protein CASSLSPIYQETQYF.

This clone was detected once. This rearrangement joins TRBV15 to TRBJ1-4; TRBD1 aligns across 9 bases. Germline V gene data show CDR1 as LNHNV and CDR2 as YYDKDF (reference sequence). CDR3 length: 16 residues. V trimming: 4 bases; J trimming: 5 bases; junction bases outside the gene matches: 8. The CDR3 nucleotides read TGTGCCACCAGCACGCTCTCGGGACAGGGCAATGAAAAACTGTTTTTT. It yields the protein CATSTLSGQGNEKLFF.

V and J are TRBV6-1 and TRBJ1-5; possible D gene TRBD1, 5 bases. Trimming left V 2 bases short and J 5 bases short, with 10 bases between. The CDR3 spans 14 residues. CDR1 is MNHNS, CDR2 SASEGT, per germline. The CDR3 sequence is CASSEQGIDQPQHF. In DNA form, the CDR3 reads TGTGCCAGCAGTGAACAGGGAATCGATCAGCCCCAGCATTTT.

The rearrangement links TRBV9 to TRBJ1-5; D is unclear. CDR1 and CDR2 from the germline V gene are SGDLS and YYNGEE. The CDR3 is made up of 14 amino acids. V was shortened by 0 bases and J by 4 bases, with 8 bases between the two germline ends. The CDR3 DNA reads TGTGCCAGCAGCGTAGGTGGAGAAAATCAGCCCCAGCATTTT. Its translation is CASSVGGENQPQHF.

J is TRBJ1-4 and V is TRBV12-5, with D perhaps TRBD1 (5 bases). Germline V gene sequence: CDR1 LGHNT, CDR2 FRNRAP. V lost 2 bases and J lost 1, with 17 bases in between. The CDR3 has 18 residues. CDR3 region: CASGLSLGQGLTNEKLFF. Written as DNA, the CDR3 is TGTGCTAGTGGTTTGAGTTTGGGGCAGGGATTAACTAATGAAAAACTGTTTTTT.

The V call is TRBV10-1, the J call TRBJ2-1, with 13 positions matching TRBD2. CDR1 and CDR2 from the germline V gene are WNHNN and SYGVQD (reference sequence). The V segment lost 6 bases and the J segment 6 bases; nucleotides outside the gene matches: 5. The CDR3 extends over 15 amino acids. The CDR3 spells CASSLGLAGPNEQFF. CDR3 DNA: TGCGCCAGCAGCCTGGGACTAGCGGGGCCCAATGAGCAGTTCTTC.

This clone was counted at least ten times. This chain uses TRBV6-4 with TRBJ2-6; the D is unclear. V lost 4 bases and J lost 0, with 7 bases in between. The V gene's germline CDR1 is MRHNA and CDR2 SNTAGT. The CDR3 extends over 15 amino acids. CDR3 loop: CASSADISGANVLTF. The CDR3, as DNA: TGTGCCAGCAGTGCAGACATCTCTGGGGCCAACGTCCTGACTTTC.

The CDR3 sequence: CASSLSVGGGLDIQYF. DNA for the CDR3: TGTGCCAGCAGTTTATCGGTGGGTGGAGGGTTGGACATTCAGTACTTC. The chain has TRBV27 and TRBJ2-4, with TRBD2 as a possible D gene (6 bases). The V end lost 0 bases, the J end lost 8 bases, and 17 bases lay between the germline ends. Germline V gene sequence: CDR1 MNHEY, CDR2 SMNVEV (reference sequence). CDR3 length: 16 residues.

The J gene is TRBJ1-2, the V gene TRBV5-4; D not resolved. Trimming took off 6 bases at V and 0 bases at J, with 15 bases between the two ends. The CDR3 is 15 amino acids. Germline V CDR1 and CDR2: SGHNT, YYREEE (reference sequence). CDR3 sequence: CASIPLPGTNYGYTF. CDR3 nucleotide sequence: TGTGCCAGCATCCCCCTACCGGGGACTAACTATGGCTACACCTTC.

The chain recombines TRBV5-1 with TRBJ1-1, with D possibly TRBD1 on 5 matching bases. V shed 0 bases and J shed 4 bases, with 13 bases lying between them. The CDR3 covers 15 residues. Per the germline V gene, CDR1 is SGHRS and CDR2 is YFSETQ. This CDR3 is CASSLVGQGVTEAFF. The CDR3 DNA reads as TGCGCCAGCAGCTTGGTGGGGCAGGGAGTCACTGAAGCTTTCTTT.

The rearrangement links TRBV12-1 to TRBJ2-2; the table's D call, TRBD2, was not checked against the DNA. TRBV12-1 is marked as a pseudogene. The CDR3 totals 16 residues. The CDR3 loop reads CASSLSGGVDSGELFF. CDR3 nucleotides: TGTGCCAGCAGCCTTAGCGGGGGGGTTGATTCCGGGGAGCTGTTTTTT.

This clone turned up a few times. This rearrangement joins TRBV24-1 to TRBJ2-3, with D unclear. The CDR3 is 18 amino acids. Trimming removed 7 bases from V and 3 bases from J, with 25 bases in between. Germline V CDR1 and CDR2: KGHDR, SFDVKD. The CDR3 loop reads CATSPRGTPTRKTDTQYF. The CDR3, as DNA: TGTGCCACCAGCCCAAGAGGCACCCCCACGAGGAAGACAGATACGCAGTATTTT.

The chain combines TRBV15 with TRBJ1-2, with 7 bases identical to TRBD1. Germline CDR1 and CDR2: LNHNV and YYDKDF (reference sequence). This CDR3 is 15 amino acids long. The V segment lost 0 bases and the J segment 5 bases; nucleotides outside the gene matches: 6. The CDR3 bases are TGTGCCACCAGCAGAGAACAGGGGATACGGTATGGCTACACCTTC. Translating gives CATSREQGIRYGYTF.

This clone has a single count. The rearrangement uses TRBV4-1 and TRBJ2-2; TRBD1 matches 7 bases. The J segment lost 4 bases and the V segment lost 3 bases, leaving 5 bases of the junction unmatched. This CDR3 spans 15 amino acids. Germline values: CDR1 MGHRA, CDR2 YSYEKL. The chain's CDR3 is CASSHRDSSTGELFF. CDR3 nucleotide sequence: TGCGCCAGCAGCCACCGGGACAGCAGCACCGGGGAGCTGTTTTTT.

The V gene is TRBV18, the J gene TRBJ2-7; 8 bases fit TRBD1. The length of the CDR3 is 13 residues. Germline CDR1 reads KGHSH; CDR2 reads LQKENI. The junction had 7 bases not matched to a gene; V was cut back by 8 bases and J by 4 bases. In DNA, the CDR3 is TGTGCCAGCCGCGGGCAGGGGGCTTACGAGCAGTACTTC. Encoded protein: CASRGQGAYEQYF.